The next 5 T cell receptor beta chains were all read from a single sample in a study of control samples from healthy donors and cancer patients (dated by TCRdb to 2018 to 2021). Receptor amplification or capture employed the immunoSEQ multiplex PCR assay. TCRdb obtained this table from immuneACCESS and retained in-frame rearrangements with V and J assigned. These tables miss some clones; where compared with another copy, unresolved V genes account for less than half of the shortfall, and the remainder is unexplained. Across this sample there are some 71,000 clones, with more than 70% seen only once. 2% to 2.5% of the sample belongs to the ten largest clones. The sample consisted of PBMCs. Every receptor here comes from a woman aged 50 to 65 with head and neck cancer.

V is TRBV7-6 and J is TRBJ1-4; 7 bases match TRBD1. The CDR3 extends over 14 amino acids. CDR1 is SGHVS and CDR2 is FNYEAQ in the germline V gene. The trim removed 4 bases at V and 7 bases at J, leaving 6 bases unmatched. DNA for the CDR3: TGTGCCAGCAGCTCCAGGGGGGTTGGTGAAAAACTGTTTTTT. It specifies CASSSRGVGEKLFF.

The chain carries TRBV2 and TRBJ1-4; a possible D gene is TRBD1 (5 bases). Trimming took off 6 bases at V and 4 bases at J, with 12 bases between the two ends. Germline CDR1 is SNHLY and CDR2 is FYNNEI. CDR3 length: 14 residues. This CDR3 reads CASRRGRDNEKLFF. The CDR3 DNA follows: TGTGCCAGCAGGAGGGGCAGGGATAATGAAAAACTGTTTTTT.

This CDR3 reads CASSPGEGGNTGELFF. The CDR3, as DNA: TGCGCCAGCAGCCCTGGGGAGGGTGGAAACACCGGGGAGCTGTTTTTT. J is TRBJ2-2 and V is TRBV5-1; 7 positions match TRBD2. The CDR3 totals 16 residues. CDR1 SGHRS and CDR2 YFSETQ come from the germline V gene. The junction had 8 bases not matched to a gene; V was cut back by 4 bases and J by 2 bases.

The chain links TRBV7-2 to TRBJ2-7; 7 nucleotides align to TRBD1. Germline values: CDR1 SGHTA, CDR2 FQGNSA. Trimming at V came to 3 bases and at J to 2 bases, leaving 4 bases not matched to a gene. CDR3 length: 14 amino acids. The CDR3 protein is CASSLRQGAYEQYF. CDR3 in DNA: TGTGCCAGCAGCTTGCGACAGGGAGCCTACGAGCAGTACTTC.

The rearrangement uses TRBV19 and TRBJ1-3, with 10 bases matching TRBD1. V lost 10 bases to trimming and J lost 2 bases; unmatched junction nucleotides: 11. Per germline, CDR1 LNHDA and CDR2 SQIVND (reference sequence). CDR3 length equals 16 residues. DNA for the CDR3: TGTGCCACCAATGAACTGGGACAGGGGACTGGAAACACCATATATTTT. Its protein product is CATNELGQGTGNTIYF.